A single TCR beta chain is shown here with its context. This clone has a single count. Its antigen is currently not known. No much larger clone is present one base from it, and per-base qualities are unavailable. These data originate in a study of T cell changes during pregnancy in multiple sclerosis (dated by TCRdb to between 2019 and 2020). With respect to the entire study: The study looked at changes in the T cell repertoire across pregnancy in women with multiple sclerosis.

Library preparation employed the immunoSEQ multiplex PCR assay. TCRdb took over this immuneACCESS table, retaining in-frame rearrangements with V and J assigned. Such tables are incomplete; in checked studies, under half of the missing clones stem from an unresolved V gene, and the remainder is unexplained. Within this sample are around 97,000 clones, with around 94% of them counted one time only. The biggest ten clones account for 0.9% to 0.95% of the sample. The germline V gene encodes CDR1 ENHRY and CDR2 SYGVKD. Including the terminal cysteine and phenylalanine, the CDR3 comprises 14 residues. The entry retains the CDR3 DNA only, 42 bases that are in frame from base 1. Here V drops 10 bases and J drops 0 bases, and the junction holds 4 bases not matched to any gene.

This sequence was found in a female donor with multiple sclerosis, enrolled in a pregnancy study. The chain couples TRBV10-3 to TRBJ2-2; TRBD1 fits 8 bases in the junction. The sample here was peripheral blood, taken after pregnancy. The nucleotide sequence is TGTGCCACCCGGACAGGGACGAACACCGGGGAGCTGTTTTTT. Protein translation: CATRTGTNTGELFF.